The 6 T cell receptor beta chains listed next were all sequenced from one sample in a study of CD8 T cells in Susac syndrome. RNA was extracted with the RNeasy kit, and a quantity of roughly 0.5 to 1 ug was reverse transcribed using random hexamers. TCRdb fed the immunoSEQ multiplex PCR reads into MiXCR, producing one record per CDR3 protein. The sample yields around 150,000 distinct CDR3 sequences, 85% to 95% seen once. The sequencing input was CD8+ T cells from PBMCs. Receptors originate from a human donor with Susac syndrome.

The chain uses TRBV11-2 and TRBJ1-1; no clear D. The CDR3 has 15 amino acids. The V end lost 7 bases, the J end lost 5 bases, and 20 bases lay between the germline ends. CDR1 is SGHAT and CDR2 is FQNNGV in the germline V gene. CDR3 in DNA: TGTGCCAGCACGTCGGCAGCTTATGCGTGGACTGAAGCTTTCTTT. Amino acid sequence: CASTSAAYAWTEAFF.

This clonotype was seen just once. This chain joins TRBV7-9 and TRBJ2-2; TRBD2 agrees at 10 bases. CDR1 is SEHNR and CDR2 is FQNEAQ in the germline V gene (reference sequence). The CDR3 contains 17 residues. V shed 1 base, J shed 1 base, and the junction held 3 bases outside the gene matches. The CDR3 bases are TGTGCCAGCAGCTTAGGGACTAGCGGAGAGAACACCGGGGAGCTGTTTTTT. Amino acids: CASSLGTSGENTGELFF.

This chain uses TRBV20-1 with TRBJ2-2, with D possibly matching TRBD1 (7 bases). V was cut by 6 bases and J by 5 bases, with 19 bases left in between. The CDR3 consists of 15 residues. CDR1 and CDR2 (germline): DFQATT, SNEGSKA (reference sequence). For the CDR3, the DNA is TGCAGTGCCCAGGGGCGGGACAGTATTACCGGGGAGCTGTTTTTT. Translating gives CSAQGRDSITGELFF.

This chain links TRBV27 with TRBJ2-1, with TRBD2 as a possible D gene (6 bases). V lost 7 bases to trimming and J lost 10 bases, with 11 bases between them. Germline V lookup: CDR1 MNHEY, CDR2 SMNVEV (reference sequence). This CDR3 has 11 residues. CDR3 sequence reads: CASNTGVEQFF. CDR3 nucleotide sequence: TGTGCCAGCAACACGGGAGTGGAGCAGTTCTTC.

This clonotype has only one observation. V gene TRBV28 combines with J gene TRBJ2-3; D is perhaps TRBD1 or TRBD2 (5 bases each). Germline V gene lookup returns CDR1 MDHEN and CDR2 SYDVKM. The V gene lost 6 bases and the J gene lost 0 bases, with 13 bases spanning the gap. The CDR3 contains 15 residues. CDR3 bases: TGTGCCAGCAGCGCGATCCGGGACAGCACAGATACGCAGTATTTT. Its protein is CASSAIRDSTDTQYF.

This clonotype has only one observation. The chain uses TRBV12-3 or TRBV12-4 and TRBJ2-2; 10 bases map to TRBD2. Trimming removed 6 bases from V and 6 bases from J; junction bases left unmatched: 7. CDR3 length equals 15 residues. The CDR3 loop is CASSPGTSVPGELFF. Written as DNA, the CDR3 is TGTGCCAGCAGCCCTGGGACTAGCGTCCCCGGGGAGCTGTTTTTT.